The 29 T cell receptor beta chains in this list originate from one sample, sequenced in a study of blood T cell repertoires in COVID-19. The repertoire was sequenced with immunoSEQ multiplex PCR; TCRdb's copy has only in-frame clones and lacks some. Among around 270,000 clones listed, approximately 90% were seen once. Input material: peripheral blood. Receptors originate from a middle-aged man with acute or convalescent COVID-19.

The chain couples TRBV25-1 to TRBJ1-2; D remains ambiguous. The CDR3 covers 13 residues. Germline V gene sequence: CDR1 MGHDK, CDR2 SYGVNS. Trimming cost V 6 bases and J 7 bases, with 15 bases left between them. This CDR3 is CASRRRYRGGYTF. CDR3 DNA: TGTGCCAGCAGACGACGTTACCGAGGTGGCTACACCTTC.

This clone was detected only once. The chain links TRBV11-2 to TRBJ2-7, with D perhaps TRBD2 (6 bases). The germline CDR1 and CDR2 sequences are SGHAT and FQNNGV. With 5 bases removed from V and 4 bases from J, the gap between germline ends came to 15 bases. The CDR3 totals 14 residues. In DNA, the CDR3 is TGTGCCAGCAGCCGCGCTGGCGGGGATTACGAGCAGTACTTC. As protein: CASSRAGGDYEQYF. Complete variable domain (other parts from reference TRBV11-2 and TRBJ2-7): EAGVAQSPRYKIIEKRQSVAFWCNPISGHATLYWYQQILGQGPKLLIQFQNNGVVDDSQLPKDRFSAERLKGVDSTLKIQPAKLEDSAVYLCASSRAGGDYEQYFGPGTRLTVT.

The chain is built from TRBV9 and TRBJ1-2; TRBD1 matches 8 bases. Germline V gene sequence: CDR1 SGDLS, CDR2 YYNGEE. CDR3 length equals 14 residues. Trimming removed 0 bases from V and 7 bases from J; junction bases left unmatched: 5. CDR3 nucleotide sequence: TGTGCCAGCAGCGTAGGGACGACAGGGGCTGGCTACACCTTC. Translated, it gives CASSVGTTGAGYTF.

A word on this clone: The sample contains more than one DNA sequence encoding this CDR3. The chain carries TRBV18 and TRBJ2-7; 9 bases agree with TRBD1. J gave up 2 bases and V 2 bases, and 7 bases lay outside the gene matches. CDR3 length equals 16 residues. Germline V lookup: CDR1 KGHSH, CDR2 LQKENI. This CDR3 is CASSPIPGQGPYEQYF. Here the CDR3 DNA reads TGTGCCAGCTCACCAATACCGGGACAGGGTCCCTACGAGCAGTACTTC.

The chain combines TRBV7-9 with TRBJ1-1, with unresolved D. CDR1 SEHNR and CDR2 FQNEAQ come from the germline V gene (reference sequence). V lost 5 bases and J lost 4, with 5 bases in between. This CDR3 comprises 11 residues. Here the CDR3 reads CASSPLTEAFF. The CDR3 DNA sequence: TGTGCCAGCAGCCCTCTCACTGAAGCTTTCTTT. Full variable domain (remainder filled in from reference TRBV7-9 and TRBJ1-1): DTGVSQNPRHKITKRGQNVTFRCDPISEHNRLYWYRQTLGQGPEFLTYFQNEAQLEKSRLLSDRFSAERPKGSFSTLEIQRTEQGDSAMYLCASSPLTEAFFGQGTRLTVV.

The rearrangement uses TRBV9 and TRBJ2-2, with 8 positions matching TRBD2. The trim removed 7 bases at V and 1 base at J, leaving 9 bases unmatched. The CDR3 is 16 residues long. CDR1 and CDR2 (germline): SGDLS, YYNGEE. The CDR3 DNA reads as TGTGCCAGCGCCGGGGGGGCAGAACAGAACACCGGGGAGCTGTTTTTT. Its translation: CASAGGAEQNTGELFF.

Here the CDR3 DNA reads TGTGCCAGTAGTCCCGGACAGAGCTCTGGAAACACCATATATTTT. It codes for CASSPGQSSGNTIYF. The chain combines TRBV19 with TRBJ1-3; a weak D match, TRBD1 (6 bases). Germline assignment: CDR1 LNHDA and CDR2 SQIVND (reference sequence). The CDR3 consists of 15 residues. V dropped 5 bases and J dropped 0 bases, with 11 bases sitting between them.

This chain links TRBV7-9 with TRBJ1-5; the match to TRBD1 covers 8 bases. The trim removed 4 bases at V and 1 base at J, leaving 9 bases unmatched. Germline V CDR1 and CDR2: SEHNR, FQNEAQ (reference sequence). The CDR3 spans 17 residues. The CDR3 bases are TGTGCCAGCAGCTCTCAGGGGGCCCTTAGGAGCAATCAGCCCCAGCATTTT. Its protein is CASSSQGALRSNQPQHF.

The chain employs TRBV3-1 (or the pseudogene TRBV3-2) and TRBJ1-1; TRBD1 agrees at 9 bases. Germline assignment: CDR1 LGHDT and CDR2 YNNKEL (reference sequence). The CDR3 consists of 16 residues. The trim removed 0 bases at V and 3 bases at J, leaving 5 bases unmatched. The CDR3 reads CASSQDRTGVDTEAFF. In DNA form, the CDR3 reads TGTGCCAGCAGCCAAGACCGGACAGGGGTTGACACTGAAGCTTTCTTT.

The CDR3 nucleotides are TGTGCCAGTAGTATAGGTATACAGGTCGACACCGGGGAGCTGTTTTTT. It translates to CASSIGIQVDTGELFF. The chain combines TRBV19 with TRBJ2-2; D may be TRBD1 (5 bases). Trimming took 1 base from V and 3 from J, leaving 12 bases between them. CDR3 length: 16 amino acids. Per the germline V gene, CDR1 is LNHDA and CDR2 is SQIVND (reference sequence).

The rearrangement joins TRBV29-1 to TRBJ1-2; tentative D call: TRBD1 (6 bases). Germline values: CDR1 SQVTM, CDR2 ANQGSEA. V was shortened by 4 bases and J by 8 bases, with 14 bases between the two germline ends. This CDR3 has 12 residues. The CDR3 nucleotides are TGCAGCGTTGTAGGGGGGGGAAAAGGCTACACCTTC. Its translation: CSVVGGGKGYTF.

The chain carries TRBV25-1 and TRBJ1-2, with 9 bases that match TRBD1. V lost 1 base and J lost 3; bases outside the gene matches: 12. The CDR3 totals 18 residues. Germline CDR1 is MGHDK and CDR2 is SYGVNS. The DNA for the CDR3 is TGTGCCAGCAGTGAATTGGAGACAGGGGGTTTAATGTACTATGGCTACACCTTC. This sequence encodes CASSELETGGLMYYGYTF.

A few counts support this clone. This chain links TRBV10-3 with TRBJ2-7; possible D gene TRBD2, 5 bases. This CDR3 has 17 residues. V was cut by 4 bases and J by 7 bases, with 26 bases left in between. Germline CDR1 is ENHRY and CDR2 is SYGVKD. The CDR3 here is CAISGPRAEKNSWEQYF. The CDR3 region has the DNA TGTGCCATCAGTGGACCGAGGGCTGAAAAAAATTCCTGGGAGCAGTACTTC.

The CDR3 spells CASSYLLDGGRYEQFF. The DNA of the CDR3 is TGTGCCAGCAGTTACCTACTAGACGGGGGTAGATATGAGCAGTTCTTC. The chain combines TRBV6-2 or TRBV6-3 with TRBJ2-1; possible D gene TRBD2, 6 bases. The CDR3 has 16 amino acids. The ends were cut back, 2 bases at V and 8 bases at J, with 19 bases in the middle. Germline CDR1 reads MNHEY; CDR2 reads SVGEGT.

The chain couples TRBV6-5 to TRBJ2-7; no clear D. The CDR3 extends over 11 amino acids. The germline gives CDR1 MNHEY, CDR2 SVGAGI. Trimming cost V 6 bases and J 2 bases, with 5 bases left between them. Here the CDR3 reads CASSQTYEQYF. CDR3 sequence (DNA): TGTGCCAGCAGCCAAACCTACGAGCAGTACTTC.

The chain recombines TRBV5-4 with TRBJ1-2, with D possibly being TRBD1 (5 bases). The germline V gene has CDR1 SGHNT and CDR2 YYREEE (reference sequence). Trimming removed 4 bases at V and 6 bases at J, with 16 bases between. This CDR3 region has 14 residues. The CDR3 nucleotides are TGTGCCAGCAGCCCCACTACGGGGGGGAATGGCTACACCTTC. Translating it yields CASSPTTGGNGYTF.

The chain employs TRBV30 and TRBJ2-3; no definite D call. The CDR3 consists of 13 residues. Trimming pared 2 bases from V and 3 bases from J, leaving 9 bases between. Germline V gene data show CDR1 as GTSNPN and CDR2 as SVGIG (reference sequence). CDR3 loop: CAWSTLGTDTQYF. CDR3 in DNA: TGTGCCTGGAGTACCCTAGGAACAGATACGCAGTATTTT. Combining the CDR3 with reference TRBV30 and TRBJ2-3 gives the whole variable domain SQTIHQWPATLVQPVGSPLSLECTVEGTSNPNLYWYRQAAGRGLQLLFYSVGIGQISSEVPQNLSASRPQDRQFILSSKKLLLSDSGFYLCAWSTLGTDTQYFGPGTRLTVL.

The chain uses TRBV5-1 and TRBJ2-1; D gene ambiguous. The CDR3 covers 13 residues. Trimming left V 5 bases short and J 6 bases short, with 12 bases between. The germline V gene has CDR1 SGHRS and CDR2 YFSETQ. CDR3 sequence reads: CASRVGSFNEQFF. The CDR3 DNA follows: TGCGCCAGCAGGGTGGGCAGTTTCAATGAGCAGTTCTTC.

The V and J genes are TRBV11-1 and TRBJ2-1; TRBD1 agrees at 7 bases. This CDR3 comprises 15 residues. Germline V CDR1 and CDR2: SGHAT, FQDESV (reference sequence). The V segment lost 2 bases and the J segment 2 bases; nucleotides outside the gene matches: 3. The CDR3 region is CASSLRQGTYNEQFF. In nucleotides, the CDR3 is TGTGCCAGCAGCTTACGACAGGGTACCTACAATGAGCAGTTCTTC.

To note about this clone: Additional DNA sequences in this sample encode the identical CDR3. J is TRBJ2-5 and V is TRBV20-1; D is unresolved. Per germline, CDR1 DFQATT and CDR2 SNEGSKA (reference sequence). This CDR3 is built from 10 residues. Trimming cost V 3 bases and J 5 bases, with 4 bases left between them. CDR3 sequence (DNA): TGCAGTGCTAGGAGGGAGACCCAGTACTTC. It specifies CSARRETQYF.

This rearrangement joins TRBV25-1 to TRBJ1-6, with a tentative D call TRBD1 (6 bases). V lost 3 bases and J 5 bases, leaving 14 bases between the germline ends. Germline V gene lookup returns CDR1 MGHDK and CDR2 SYGVNS. The CDR3 has 16 residues. This chain's CDR3 is CASSDPAKGDNSPLHF. The DNA of the CDR3 is TGTGCCAGCAGTGATCCGGCCAAGGGGGATAATTCACCCCTCCACTTT.

The V call is TRBV3-1 (or the pseudogene TRBV3-2), the J call TRBJ2-3; perhaps TRBD2 as D (5 bases). Germline V gives CDR1 LGHDT, CDR2 YNNKEL (reference sequence). With 4 bases removed from V and 5 bases from J, the gap between germline ends came to 10 bases. The CDR3 totals 13 residues. CDR3 nucleotides: TGTGCCAGCAGCCTTGGGAGTATAGATACGCAGTATTTT. This gives the protein CASSLGSIDTQYF.

The rearrangement joins TRBV5-6 to TRBJ1-2, with a weak D call TRBD1 (5 bases). The V end was cut by 7 bases, the J end by 6 bases, with 25 bases between. Germline loops: CDR1 SGHDT, CDR2 YYEEEE. The CDR3 covers 16 residues. The CDR3 loop reads CASSRKSAGGRNGYTF. CDR3 DNA: TGTGCCAGCTCCCGGAAGTCGGCGGGGGGGAGGAATGGCTACACCTTC.

The chain couples TRBV2 to TRBJ1-4; D unresolved. CDR3 length: 11 amino acids. CDR1 and CDR2 from the germline V gene are SNHLY and FYNNEI. V was shortened by 7 bases and J by 8 bases, with 8 bases between the two germline ends. The CDR3: CASTEWEKLFF. As DNA, the CDR3 is TGTGCCAGCACGGAGTGGGAAAAACTGTTTTTT. The whole variable domain, remainder taken from reference TRBV2 and TRBJ1-4, is EPEVTQTPSHQVTQMGQEVILRCVPISNHLYFYWYRQILGQKVEFLVSFYNNEISEKSEIFDDQFSVERPDGSNFTLKIRSTKLEDSAMYFCASTEWEKLFFGSGTQLSVL.

The chain links TRBV3-1 (or the pseudogene TRBV3-2) to TRBJ1-2; 7 nucleotides agree with TRBD1. Germline CDR1 LGHDT, CDR2 YNNKEL (reference sequence). The CDR3 contains 15 residues. J gave up 4 bases and V 1 base, and 6 bases lay outside the gene matches. In nucleotides, the CDR3 is TGTGCCAGCAGCCAAGTCCTGACAGGGAGCTATGGCTACACCTTC. This translates into CASSQVLTGSYGYTF.

The V gene is TRBV7-2, the J gene TRBJ2-7; 9 bases line up with TRBD1. The germline V gene has CDR1 SGHTA and CDR2 FQGNSA. V lost 3 bases to trimming and J lost 3 bases; unmatched junction nucleotides: 6. The CDR3 is 15 amino acids. The CDR3 DNA reads as TGTGCCAGCAGCTTGGGACAGGGTAATATCTACGAGCAGTACTTC. This encodes CASSLGQGNIYEQYF.

V usage is TRBV5-1 and J usage is TRBJ2-2, with TRBD1 identical over 9 bases. CDR1 and CDR2 from the germline V gene are SGHRS and YFSETQ. The ends lost 4 bases at V and 6 bases at J; junction bases unmatched: 7. The CDR3 length is 15 residues. The CDR3 bases are TGCGCCAGCAGCCACGGGACAGGGCGCCCCGGGGAGCTGTTTTTT. This encodes CASSHGTGRPGELFF.

The chain joins TRBV20-1 to TRBJ1-2; D remains unclear. The V and J ends lost 3 bases and 2 bases respectively, with 10 bases between them. The CDR3 has 13 residues. The germline V gene has CDR1 DFQATT and CDR2 SNEGSKA (reference sequence). CDR3 in amino acids: CSASFLPNYGYTF. The CDR3 region has the DNA TGCAGTGCTAGTTTTCTTCCCAACTATGGCTACACCTTC.

The chain links TRBV30 to TRBJ2-1, with D maybe TRBD1 (6 bases). The CDR3 consists of 14 residues. Germline V gives CDR1 GTSNPN, CDR2 SVGIG (reference sequence). The V and J ends lost 3 bases and 9 bases respectively, with 18 bases between them. CDR3 nucleotides: TGTGCCTGGAGGGGAGACAGGTTAGAGGGTGAGCAGTTCTTC. It translates to CAWRGDRLEGEQFF. The full variable domain, its missing parts supplied by reference TRBV30 and TRBJ2-1, is SQTIHQWPATLVQPVGSPLSLECTVEGTSNPNLYWYRQAAGRGLQLLFYSVGIGQISSEVPQNLSASRPQDRQFILSSKKLLLSDSGFYLCAWRGDRLEGEQFFGPGTRLTVL.